This T cell receptor beta chain was captured in a study of early T cells in non-severe SARS-CoV-2 infection. On the study more broadly: From unsorted whole blood, bulk RNA was sequenced, and the chains remained unpaired.

Study-level points and caveats: CD4 and private specificities were missed by VDJdb matching, which favored anti-spike CD8 responses.

The CDR3 runs 14 residues. Germline CDR1 and CDR2: SGHTA and FQGNSA. The germline V and J ends were trimmed by 2 bases and 6 bases, with 13 bases remaining between them. Unique molecular identifiers (one per individual cDNA molecule) were attached. MiXCR, applied by TCRdb to the 5' RACE reads, yields one record per CDR3 protein. Found here are tens of thousands of distinct CDR3 sequences, around 9.3% of them singletons; the top ten hold around 8%. As concerns this clonotype: Its cognate antigen is unknown.

The sequencing here drew on whole blood, taken at baseline. The TCR was taken from an adult who was a healthcare worker with PCR-confirmed SARS-CoV-2 infection or an uninfected control (not recorded which). This chain connects TRBV7-2 to TRBJ1-1; a weak D match, TRBD1 (5 bases). CDR3 DNA sequence: TGTGCCAGCAGCTTATCGGCAGGGAGGGCTGAAGCTTTCTTT. Its translation: CASSLSAGRAEAFF.